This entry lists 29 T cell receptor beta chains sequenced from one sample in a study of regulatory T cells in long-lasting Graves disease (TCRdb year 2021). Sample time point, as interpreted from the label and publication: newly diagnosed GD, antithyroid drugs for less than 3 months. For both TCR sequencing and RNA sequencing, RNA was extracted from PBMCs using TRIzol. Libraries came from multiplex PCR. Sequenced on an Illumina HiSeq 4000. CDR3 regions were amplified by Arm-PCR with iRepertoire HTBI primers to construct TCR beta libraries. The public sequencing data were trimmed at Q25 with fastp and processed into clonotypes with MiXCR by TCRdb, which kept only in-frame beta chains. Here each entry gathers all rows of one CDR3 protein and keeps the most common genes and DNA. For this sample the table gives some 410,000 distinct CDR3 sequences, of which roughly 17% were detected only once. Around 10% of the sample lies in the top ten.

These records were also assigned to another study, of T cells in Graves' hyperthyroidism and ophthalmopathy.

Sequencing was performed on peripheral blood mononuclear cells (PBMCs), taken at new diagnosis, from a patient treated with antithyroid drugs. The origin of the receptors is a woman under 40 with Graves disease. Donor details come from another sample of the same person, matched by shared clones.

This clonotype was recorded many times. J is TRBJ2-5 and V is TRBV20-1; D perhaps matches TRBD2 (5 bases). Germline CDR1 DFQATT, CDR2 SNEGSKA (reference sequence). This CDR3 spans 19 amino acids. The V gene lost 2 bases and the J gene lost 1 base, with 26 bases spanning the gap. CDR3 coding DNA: TGCAGTGCTAGATCTCAAAGAGGGCCGGCCACGGCCCCCCAAGAGACCCAGTACTTC. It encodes CSARSQRGPATAPQETQYF.

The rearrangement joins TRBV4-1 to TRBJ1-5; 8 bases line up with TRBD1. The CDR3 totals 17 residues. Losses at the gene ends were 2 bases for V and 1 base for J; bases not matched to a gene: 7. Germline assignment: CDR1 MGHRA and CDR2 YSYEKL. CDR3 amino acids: CASSQKFGQGSNQPQHF. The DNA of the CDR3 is TGCGCCAGCAGCCAAAAATTTGGACAGGGCAGCAATCAGCCCCAGCATTTT.

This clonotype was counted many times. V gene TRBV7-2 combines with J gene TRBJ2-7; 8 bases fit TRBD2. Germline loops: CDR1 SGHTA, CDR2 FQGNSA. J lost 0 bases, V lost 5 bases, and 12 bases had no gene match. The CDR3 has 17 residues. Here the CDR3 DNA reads TGTGCCAGCAGCCCCCCACGGGGGACTAGAGGCTCCTACGAGCAGTACTTC. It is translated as CASSPPRGTRGSYEQYF.

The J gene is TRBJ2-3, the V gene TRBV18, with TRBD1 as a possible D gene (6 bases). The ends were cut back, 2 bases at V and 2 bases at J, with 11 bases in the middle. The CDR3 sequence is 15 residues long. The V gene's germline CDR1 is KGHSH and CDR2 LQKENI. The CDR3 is CASSPDRSDTDTQYF. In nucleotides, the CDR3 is TGTGCCAGCTCACCAGACAGGAGCGACACAGATACGCAGTATTTT.

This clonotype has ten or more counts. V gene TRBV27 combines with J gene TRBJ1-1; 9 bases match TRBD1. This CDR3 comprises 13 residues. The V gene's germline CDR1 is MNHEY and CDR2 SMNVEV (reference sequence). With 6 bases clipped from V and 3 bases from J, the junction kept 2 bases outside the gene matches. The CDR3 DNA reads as TGTGCCAGCAGGGGGACAGGGTACACTGAAGCTTTCTTT. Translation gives CASRGTGYTEAFF.

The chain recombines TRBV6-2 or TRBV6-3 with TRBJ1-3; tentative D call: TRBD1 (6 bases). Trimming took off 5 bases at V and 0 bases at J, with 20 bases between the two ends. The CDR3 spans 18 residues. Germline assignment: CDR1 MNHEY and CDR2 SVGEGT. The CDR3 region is CASSLEGVAFFSGNTIYF. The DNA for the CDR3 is TGTGCCAGCAGTCTCGAGGGGGTTGCTTTTTTCTCTGGAAACACCATATATTTT.

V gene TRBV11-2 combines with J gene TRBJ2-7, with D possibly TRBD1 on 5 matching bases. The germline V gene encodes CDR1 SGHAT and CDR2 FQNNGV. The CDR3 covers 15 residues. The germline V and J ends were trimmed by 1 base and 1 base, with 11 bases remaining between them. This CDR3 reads CASSLGHRSSYEQYF. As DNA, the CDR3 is TGTGCCAGCAGCTTAGGTCACAGGTCTTCCTACGAGCAGTACTTC. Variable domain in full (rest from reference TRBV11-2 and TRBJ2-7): EAGVAQSPRYKIIEKRQSVAFWCNPISGHATLYWYQQILGQGPKLLIQFQNNGVVDDSQLPKDRFSAERLKGVDSTLKIQPAKLEDSAVYLCASSLGHRSSYEQYFGPGTRLTVT.

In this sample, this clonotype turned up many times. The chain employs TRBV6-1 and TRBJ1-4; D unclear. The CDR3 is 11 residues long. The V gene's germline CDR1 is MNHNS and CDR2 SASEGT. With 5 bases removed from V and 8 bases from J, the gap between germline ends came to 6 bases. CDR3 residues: CASSKKEKLFF. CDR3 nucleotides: TGTGCCAGCAGTAAGAAGGAAAAACTGTTTTTT.

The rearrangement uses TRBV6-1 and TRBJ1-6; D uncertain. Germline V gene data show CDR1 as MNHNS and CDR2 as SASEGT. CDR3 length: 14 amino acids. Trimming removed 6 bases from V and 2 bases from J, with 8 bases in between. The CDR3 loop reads CASSPTAYNSPLHF. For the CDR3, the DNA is TGTGCCAGCAGCCCGACGGCCTATAATTCACCCCTCCACTTT.

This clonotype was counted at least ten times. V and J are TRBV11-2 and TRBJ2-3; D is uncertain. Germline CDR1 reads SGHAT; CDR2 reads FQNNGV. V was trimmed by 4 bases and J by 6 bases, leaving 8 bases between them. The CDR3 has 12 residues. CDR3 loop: CASSSGRDTQYF. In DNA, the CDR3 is TGTGCCAGCAGCTCCGGTAGGGATACGCAGTATTTT.

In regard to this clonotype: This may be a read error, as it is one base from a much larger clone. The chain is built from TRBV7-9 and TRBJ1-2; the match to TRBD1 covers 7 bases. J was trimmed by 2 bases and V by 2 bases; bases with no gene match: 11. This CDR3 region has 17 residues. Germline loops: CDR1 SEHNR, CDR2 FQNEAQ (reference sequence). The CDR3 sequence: CASSLSWTGEDNYGYTF. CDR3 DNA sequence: TGTGCCAGCAGCTTATCCTGGACAGGAGAAGACAACTATGGCTACACCTTC. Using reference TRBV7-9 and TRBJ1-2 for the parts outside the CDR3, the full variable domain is DTGVSQNPRHKITKRGQNVTFRCDPISEHNRLYWYRQTLGQGPEFLTYFQNEAQLEKSRLLSDRFSAERPKGSFSTLEIQRTEQGDSAMYLCASSLSWTGEDNYGYTFGSGTRLTVV.

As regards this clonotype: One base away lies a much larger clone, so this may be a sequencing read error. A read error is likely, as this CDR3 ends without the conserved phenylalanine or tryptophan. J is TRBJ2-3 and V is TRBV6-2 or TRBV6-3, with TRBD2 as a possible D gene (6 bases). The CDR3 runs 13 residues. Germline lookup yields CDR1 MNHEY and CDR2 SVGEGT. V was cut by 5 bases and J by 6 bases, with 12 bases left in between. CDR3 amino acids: CASSKNREDTQYS. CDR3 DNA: TGTGCCAGCAGTAAAAATCGGGAGGATACGCAGTATTCT.

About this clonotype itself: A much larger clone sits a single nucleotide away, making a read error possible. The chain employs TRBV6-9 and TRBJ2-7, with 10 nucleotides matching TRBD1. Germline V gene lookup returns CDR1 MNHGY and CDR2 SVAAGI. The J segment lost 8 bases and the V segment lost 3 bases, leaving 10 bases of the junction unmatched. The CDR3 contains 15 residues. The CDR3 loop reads CASSYRGQGWYKQYF. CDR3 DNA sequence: TGTGCCAGCAGTTACAGGGGACAGGGGTGGTACAAGCAGTACTTC.

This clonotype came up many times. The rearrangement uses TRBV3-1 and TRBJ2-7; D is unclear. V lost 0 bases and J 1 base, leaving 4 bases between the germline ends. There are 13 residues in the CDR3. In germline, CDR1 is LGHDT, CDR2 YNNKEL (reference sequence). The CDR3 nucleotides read TGTGCCAGCAGCCAAGACTCTTCCTACGAGCAGTACTTC. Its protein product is CASSQDSSYEQYF.

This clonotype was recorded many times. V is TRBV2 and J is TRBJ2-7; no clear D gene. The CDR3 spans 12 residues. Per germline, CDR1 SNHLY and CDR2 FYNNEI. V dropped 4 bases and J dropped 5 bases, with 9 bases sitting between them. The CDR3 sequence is CASSASRNEQYF. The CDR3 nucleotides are TGTGCCAGCAGTGCTTCTAGGAACGAGCAGTACTTC.

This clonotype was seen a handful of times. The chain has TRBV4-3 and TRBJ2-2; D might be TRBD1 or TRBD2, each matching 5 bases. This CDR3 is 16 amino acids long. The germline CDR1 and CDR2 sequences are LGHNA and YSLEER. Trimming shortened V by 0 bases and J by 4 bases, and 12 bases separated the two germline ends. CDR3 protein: CASSQDRGVGTGELFF. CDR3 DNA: TGCGCCAGCAGCCAAGATCGAGGGGTGGGCACCGGGGAGCTGTTTTTT.

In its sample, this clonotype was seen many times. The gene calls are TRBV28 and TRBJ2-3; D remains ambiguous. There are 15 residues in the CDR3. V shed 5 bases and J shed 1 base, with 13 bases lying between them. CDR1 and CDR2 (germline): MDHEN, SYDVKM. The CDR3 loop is CASSPYTDGTDTQYF. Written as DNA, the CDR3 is TGTGCCAGCAGTCCTTACACCGACGGCACAGATACGCAGTATTTT.

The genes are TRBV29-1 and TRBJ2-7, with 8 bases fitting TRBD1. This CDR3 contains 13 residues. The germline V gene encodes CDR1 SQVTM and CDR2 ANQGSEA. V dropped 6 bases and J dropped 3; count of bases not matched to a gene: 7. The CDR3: CSVREQGVYEQYF. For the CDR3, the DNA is TGCAGCGTCCGCGAACAGGGGGTCTACGAGCAGTACTTC.

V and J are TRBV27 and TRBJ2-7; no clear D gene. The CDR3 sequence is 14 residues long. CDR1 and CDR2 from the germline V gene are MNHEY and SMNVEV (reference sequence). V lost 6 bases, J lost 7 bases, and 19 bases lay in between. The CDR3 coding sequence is TGTGCCAGCAGCCAAACCAACCTAATGGGAGAGCAGTACTTC. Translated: CASSQTNLMGEQYF.

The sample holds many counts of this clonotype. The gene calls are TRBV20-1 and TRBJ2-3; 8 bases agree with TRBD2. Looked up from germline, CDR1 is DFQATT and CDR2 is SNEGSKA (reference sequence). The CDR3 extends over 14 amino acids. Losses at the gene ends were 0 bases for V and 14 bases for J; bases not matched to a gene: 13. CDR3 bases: TGCAGTGCTAGAGATGCCGCGGGAGGAAACCTTCCGTATTTT. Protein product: CSARDAAGGNLPYF.

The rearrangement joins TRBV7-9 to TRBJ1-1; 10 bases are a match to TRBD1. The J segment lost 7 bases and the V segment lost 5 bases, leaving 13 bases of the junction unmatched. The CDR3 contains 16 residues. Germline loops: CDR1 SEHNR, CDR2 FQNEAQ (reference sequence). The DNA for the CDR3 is TGTGCCAGCAGCCCCCCCAAGACAGGGGGCGGAGGTGAAGCTTTCTTT. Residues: CASSPPKTGGGGEAFF.

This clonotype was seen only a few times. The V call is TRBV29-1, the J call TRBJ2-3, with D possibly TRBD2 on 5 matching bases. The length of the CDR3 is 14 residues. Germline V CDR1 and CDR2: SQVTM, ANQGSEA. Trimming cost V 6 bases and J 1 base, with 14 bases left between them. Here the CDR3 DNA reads TGCAGCGTGCCGGTAGGACTGGGCACAGATACGCAGTATTTT. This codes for CSVPVGLGTDTQYF.

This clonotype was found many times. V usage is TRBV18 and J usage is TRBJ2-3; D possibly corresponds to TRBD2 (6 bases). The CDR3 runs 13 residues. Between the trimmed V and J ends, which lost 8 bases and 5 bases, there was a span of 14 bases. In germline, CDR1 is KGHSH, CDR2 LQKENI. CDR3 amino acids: CASSPAGGDTQYF. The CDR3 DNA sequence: TGTGCCAGCAGCCCAGCCGGGGGAGATACGCAGTATTTT. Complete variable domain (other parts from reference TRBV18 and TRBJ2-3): NAGVMQNPRHLVRRRGQEARLRCSPMKGHSHVYWYRQLPEEGLKFMVYLQKENIIDESGMPKERFSAEFPKEGPSILRIQQVVRGDSAAYFCASSPAGGDTQYFGPGTRLTVL.

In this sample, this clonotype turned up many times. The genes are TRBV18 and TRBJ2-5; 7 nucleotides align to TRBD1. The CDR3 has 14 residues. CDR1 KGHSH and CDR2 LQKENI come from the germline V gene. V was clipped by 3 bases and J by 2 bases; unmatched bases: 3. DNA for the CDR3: TGTGCCAGCTCACCCGGGACAGAGCAAGAGACCCAGTACTTC. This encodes CASSPGTEQETQYF.

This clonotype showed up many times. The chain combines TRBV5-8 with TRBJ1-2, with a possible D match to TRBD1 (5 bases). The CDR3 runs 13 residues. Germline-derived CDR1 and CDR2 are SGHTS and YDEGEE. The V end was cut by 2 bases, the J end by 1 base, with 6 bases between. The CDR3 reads CASSFRDNYGYTF. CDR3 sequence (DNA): TGTGCCAGCAGCTTCAGGGATAACTATGGCTACACCTTC.

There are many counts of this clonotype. CDR3: CASSWTSESSYEQYF. CDR3 DNA sequence: TGTGCCAGCAGCTGGACTAGCGAGAGCTCCTACGAGCAGTACTTC. This sequence joins TRBV3-1 and TRBJ2-7; 9 bases align to TRBD2. This CDR3 has 15 amino acids. CDR1 and CDR2 from the germline V gene are LGHDT and YNNKEL (reference sequence). With 5 bases clipped from V and 0 bases from J, the junction kept 5 bases outside the gene matches.

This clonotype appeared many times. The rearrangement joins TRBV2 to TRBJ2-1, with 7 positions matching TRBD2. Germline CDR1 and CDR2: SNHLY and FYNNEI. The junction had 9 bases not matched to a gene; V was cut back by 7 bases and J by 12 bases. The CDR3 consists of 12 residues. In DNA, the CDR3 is TGTGCCAGCACCCTGTCGGGGGAGGGGCAGTTCTTC. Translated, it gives CASTLSGEGQFF. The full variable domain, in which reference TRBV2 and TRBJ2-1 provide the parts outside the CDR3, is EPEVTQTPSHQVTQMGQEVILRCVPISNHLYFYWYRQILGQKVEFLVSFYNNEISEKSEIFDDQFSVERPDGSNFTLKIRSTKLEDSAMYFCASTLSGEGQFFGPGTRLTVL.

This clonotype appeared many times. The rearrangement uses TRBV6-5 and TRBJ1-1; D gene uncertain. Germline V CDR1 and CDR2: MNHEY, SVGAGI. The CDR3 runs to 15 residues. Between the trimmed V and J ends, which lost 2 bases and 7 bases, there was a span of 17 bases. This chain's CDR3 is CASSYRVRPDGEAFF. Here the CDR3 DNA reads TGTGCCAGCAGTTACAGGGTGAGGCCGGACGGTGAAGCTTTCTTT.

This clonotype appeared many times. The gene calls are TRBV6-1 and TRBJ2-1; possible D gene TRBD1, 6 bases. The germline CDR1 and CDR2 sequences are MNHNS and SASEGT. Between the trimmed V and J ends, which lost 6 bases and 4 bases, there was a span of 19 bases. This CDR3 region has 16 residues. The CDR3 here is CASSAPPGQPYNEQFF. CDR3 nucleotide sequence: TGTGCCAGCAGCGCCCCTCCGGGACAACCGTACAATGAGCAGTTCTTC.